This T cell receptor beta chain was captured by sequencing in a study of radiation and T cells in renal cell carcinoma. Study as a whole: Nephrectomy followed 15 Gy stereotactic body radiation by 4 weeks.

Here immunoSEQ multiplex PCR was the method, and the copy in TCRdb shows in-frame clones only, minus some. Of around 75,000 clones listed, about four fifths are singletons. This CDR3 contains 19 residues. Germline lookup yields CDR1 SGHTA and CDR2 FQGNSA. The V and J ends lost 4 bases and 1 base, in that order; junction bases with no gene match: 7. Time point of the sample: blood 2 weeks post-SBRT. Treatment here: 15 Gy SBRT to primary tumor, nephrectomy 4 weeks later. As for this clone: The antigen is undetermined.

Study findings and constraints: Top tumor clonotypes rose in blood 2 weeks post-radiation, then contracted.

The sequence was collected from a man in his sixties with renal cell carcinoma. The chain joins TRBV7-2 to TRBJ2-2; 15 nucleotides agree with TRBD2. The source material was blood, sampled from a patient whose treatment included radiotherapy and nephrectomy. The CDR3 spells CASSSGGLAGGLNTGELFF. The CDR3 DNA sequence: TGTGCCAGCAGCTCGGGGGGACTAGCGGGAGGACTGAACACCGGGGAGCTGTTTTTT. Together with reference TRBV7-2 and TRBJ2-2, the CDR3 gives the full variable domain: GAGVSQSPSNKVTEKGKDVELRCDPISGHTALYWYRQSLGQGLEFLIYFQGNSAPDKSGLPSDRFSAERTGGSVSTLTIQRTQQEDSAVYLCASSSGGLAGGLNTGELFFGEGSRLTVL.